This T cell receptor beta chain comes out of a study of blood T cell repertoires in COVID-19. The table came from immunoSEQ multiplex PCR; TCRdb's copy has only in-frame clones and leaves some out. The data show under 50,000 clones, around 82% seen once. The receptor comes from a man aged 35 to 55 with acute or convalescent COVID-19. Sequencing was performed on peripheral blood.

The CDR3 here is CASSQDSDEKLFF. As DNA, the CDR3 is TGTGCCAGCAGCCAGGACAGCGATGAAAAACTGTTTTTT. The rearrangement joins TRBV3-1 (or the pseudogene TRBV3-2) to TRBJ1-4; TRBD1 is a possible D gene (6 bases). CDR1 LGHDT and CDR2 YNNKEL come from the germline V gene (reference sequence). V shed 3 bases and J shed 6 bases, with 8 bases lying between them. This CDR3 contains 13 residues.